Given below is one T cell receptor beta chain in context. The same CDR3 arises from other DNA sequences in this sample as well. Sequenced by immunoSEQ multiplex PCR; TCRdb stores in-frame clones only, minus some. The sample includes fewer than 95,000 clones, roughly 94% of them seen just once. These data originate in a study of technical replicates of blood from a few donors. The germline gives CDR1 MNHNS, CDR2 SASEGT. CDR3 size: 14 residues. The ends lost 1 base at V and 4 bases at J; junction bases unmatched: 3. Sequenced material: T cells isolated from PBMCs. The J gene is TRBJ1-2, the V gene TRBV6-1, with 7 bases matching TRBD1. This TCR was recovered from a human donor in good health. The chain's CDR3 is CASSEVGGFYGYTF. The CDR3 coding sequence is TGTGCCAGCAGTGAAGTAGGGGGCTTCTATGGCTACACCTTC.